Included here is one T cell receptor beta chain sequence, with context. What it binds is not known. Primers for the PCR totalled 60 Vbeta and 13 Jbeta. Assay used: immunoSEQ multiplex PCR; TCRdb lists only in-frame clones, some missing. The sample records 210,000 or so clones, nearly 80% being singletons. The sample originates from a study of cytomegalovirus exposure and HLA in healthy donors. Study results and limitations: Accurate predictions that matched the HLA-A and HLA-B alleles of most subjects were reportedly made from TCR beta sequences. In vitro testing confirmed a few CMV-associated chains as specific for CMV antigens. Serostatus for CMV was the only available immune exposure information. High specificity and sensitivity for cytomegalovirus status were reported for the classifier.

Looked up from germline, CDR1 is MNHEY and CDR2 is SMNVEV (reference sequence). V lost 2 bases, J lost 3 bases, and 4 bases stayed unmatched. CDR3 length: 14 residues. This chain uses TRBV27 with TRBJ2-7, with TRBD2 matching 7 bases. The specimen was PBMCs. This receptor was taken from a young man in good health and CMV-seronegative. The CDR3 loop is CASSLASGFYEQYF. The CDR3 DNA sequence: TGTGCCAGCAGTTTAGCTAGCGGCTTCTACGAGCAGTACTTC.